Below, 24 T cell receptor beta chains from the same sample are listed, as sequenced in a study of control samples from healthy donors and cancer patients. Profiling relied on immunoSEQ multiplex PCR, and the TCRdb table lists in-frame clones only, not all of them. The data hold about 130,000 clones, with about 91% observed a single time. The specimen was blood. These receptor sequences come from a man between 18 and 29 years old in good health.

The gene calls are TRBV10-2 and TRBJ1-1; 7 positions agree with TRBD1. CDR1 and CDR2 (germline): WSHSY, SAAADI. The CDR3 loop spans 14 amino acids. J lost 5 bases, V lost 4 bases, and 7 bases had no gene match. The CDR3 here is CASSGTGLLTEAFF. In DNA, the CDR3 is TGCGCCAGCAGTGGGACAGGCCTTCTGACTGAAGCTTTCTTT.

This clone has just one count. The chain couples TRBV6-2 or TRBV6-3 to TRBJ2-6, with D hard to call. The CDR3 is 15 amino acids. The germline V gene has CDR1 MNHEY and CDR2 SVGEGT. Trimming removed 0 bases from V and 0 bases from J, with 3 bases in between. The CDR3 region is CASSYSSSGANVLTF. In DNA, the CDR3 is TGTGCCAGCAGTTACTCGAGCTCTGGGGCCAACGTCCTGACTTTC.

CDR3 residues: CASSWRGQGGTEAFF. In DNA form, the CDR3 reads TGCGCCAGCAGCTGGAGGGGACAGGGGGGCACTGAAGCTTTCTTT. This chain connects TRBV5-1 to TRBJ1-1; 11 nucleotides agree with TRBD1. Germline loops: CDR1 SGHRS, CDR2 YFSETQ. This CDR3 comprises 15 residues. With 3 bases clipped from V and 4 bases from J, the junction kept 5 bases outside the gene matches.

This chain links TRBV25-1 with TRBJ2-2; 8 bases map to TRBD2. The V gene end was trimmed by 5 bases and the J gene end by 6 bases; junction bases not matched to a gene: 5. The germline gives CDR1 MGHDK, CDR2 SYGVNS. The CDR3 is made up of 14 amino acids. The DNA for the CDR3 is TGTGCCAGCAGTAGACGGGGGGGCCCCGGGGAGCTGTTTTTT. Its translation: CASSRRGGPGELFF.

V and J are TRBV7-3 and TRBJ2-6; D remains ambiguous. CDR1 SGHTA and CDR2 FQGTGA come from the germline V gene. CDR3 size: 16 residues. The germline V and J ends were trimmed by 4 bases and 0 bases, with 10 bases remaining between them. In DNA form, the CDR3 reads TGTGCCAGCAGCTCGCTTCCAGGCTCTGGGGCCAACGTCCTGACTTTC. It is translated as CASSSLPGSGANVLTF.

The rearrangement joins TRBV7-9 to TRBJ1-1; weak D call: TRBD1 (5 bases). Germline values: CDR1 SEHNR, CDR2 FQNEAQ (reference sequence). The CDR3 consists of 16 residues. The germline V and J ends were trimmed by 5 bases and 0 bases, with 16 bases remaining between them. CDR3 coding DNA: TGTGCCAGCAGCGCGAGGGGCCCCCTTATGAACACTGAAGCTTTCTTT. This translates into CASSARGPLMNTEAFF.

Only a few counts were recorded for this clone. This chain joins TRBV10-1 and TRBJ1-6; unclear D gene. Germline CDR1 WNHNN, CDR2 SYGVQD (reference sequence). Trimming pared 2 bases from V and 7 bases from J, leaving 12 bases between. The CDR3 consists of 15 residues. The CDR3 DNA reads TGCGCCAGCAGTGAGGACCGAGGATCGAATTCACCCCTCCACTTT. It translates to CASSEDRGSNSPLHF.

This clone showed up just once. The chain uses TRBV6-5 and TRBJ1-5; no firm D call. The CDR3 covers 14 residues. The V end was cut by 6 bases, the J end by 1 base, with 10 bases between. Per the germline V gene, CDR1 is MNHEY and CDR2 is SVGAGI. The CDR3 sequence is CASSRARSNQPQHF. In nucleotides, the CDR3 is TGTGCCAGCAGCCGAGCCAGAAGCAATCAGCCCCAGCATTTT.

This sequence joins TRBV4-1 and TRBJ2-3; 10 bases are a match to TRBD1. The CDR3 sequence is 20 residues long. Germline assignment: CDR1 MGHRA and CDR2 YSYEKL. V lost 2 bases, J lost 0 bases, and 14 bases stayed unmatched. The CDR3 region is CASSQLRPGTGAPSTDTQYF. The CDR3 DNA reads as TGCGCCAGCAGCCAACTTCGTCCCGGGACAGGGGCCCCTAGCACAGATACGCAGTATTTT.

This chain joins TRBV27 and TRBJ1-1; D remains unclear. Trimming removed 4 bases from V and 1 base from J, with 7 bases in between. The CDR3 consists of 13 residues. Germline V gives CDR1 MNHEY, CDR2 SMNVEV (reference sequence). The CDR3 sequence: CASSSQQNTEAFF. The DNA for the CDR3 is TGTGCCAGCAGTTCCCAACAGAACACTGAAGCTTTCTTT.

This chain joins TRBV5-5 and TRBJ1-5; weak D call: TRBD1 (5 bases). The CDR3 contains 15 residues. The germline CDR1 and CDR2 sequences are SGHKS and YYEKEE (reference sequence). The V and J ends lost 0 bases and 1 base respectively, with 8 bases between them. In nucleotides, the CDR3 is TGTGCCAGCAGCTTGGTAGGGGCAAGCAATCAGCCCCAGCATTTT. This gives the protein CASSLVGASNQPQHF.

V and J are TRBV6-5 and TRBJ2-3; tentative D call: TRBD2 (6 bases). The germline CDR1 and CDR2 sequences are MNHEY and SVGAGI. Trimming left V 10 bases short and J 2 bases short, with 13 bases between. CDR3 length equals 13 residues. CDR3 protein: CAILAVTTDTQYF. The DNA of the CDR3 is TGTGCCATTTTAGCGGTGACCACAGATACGCAGTATTTT.

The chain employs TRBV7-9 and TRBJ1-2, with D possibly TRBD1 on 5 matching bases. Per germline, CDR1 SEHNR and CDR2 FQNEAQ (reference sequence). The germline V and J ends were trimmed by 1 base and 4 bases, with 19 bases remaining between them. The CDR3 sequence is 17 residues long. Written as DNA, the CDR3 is TGTGCCAGCAGCTTAGATTTCTCGTCGGTACAGGTCTATGGCTACACCTTC. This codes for CASSLDFSSVQVYGYTF.

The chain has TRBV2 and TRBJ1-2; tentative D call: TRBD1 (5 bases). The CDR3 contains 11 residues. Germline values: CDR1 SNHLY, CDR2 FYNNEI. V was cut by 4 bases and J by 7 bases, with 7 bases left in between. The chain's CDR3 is CASSVGGGYTF. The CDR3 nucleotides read TGTGCCAGCAGTGTCGGGGGTGGCTACACCTTC.

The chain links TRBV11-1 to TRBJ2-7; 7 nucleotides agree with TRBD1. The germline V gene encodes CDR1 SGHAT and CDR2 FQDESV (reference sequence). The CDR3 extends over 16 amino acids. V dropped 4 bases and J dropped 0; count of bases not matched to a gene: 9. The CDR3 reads CASSYEQGIFSYEQYF. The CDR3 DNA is TGTGCCAGCAGCTACGAACAGGGGATTTTCTCCTACGAGCAGTACTTC.

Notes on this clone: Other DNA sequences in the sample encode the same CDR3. The CDR3 nucleotides read TGCAGTGCTAGAGACAGCTACGAGCAGTACTTC. Translated: CSARDSYEQYF. The genes are TRBV20-1 and TRBJ2-7, with D unresolved. This CDR3 has 11 residues. CDR1 and CDR2 (germline): DFQATT, SNEGSKA (reference sequence). Trimming took off 0 bases at V and 3 bases at J, with 3 bases between the two ends.

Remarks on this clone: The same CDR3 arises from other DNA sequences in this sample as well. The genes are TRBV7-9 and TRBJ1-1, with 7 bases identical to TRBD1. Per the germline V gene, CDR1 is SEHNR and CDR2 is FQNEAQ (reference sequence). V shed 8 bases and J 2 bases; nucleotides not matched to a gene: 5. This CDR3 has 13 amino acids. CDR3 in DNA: TGTGCCAGCGACGACAGGGCTAACACTGAAGCTTTCTTT. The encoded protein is CASDDRANTEAFF.

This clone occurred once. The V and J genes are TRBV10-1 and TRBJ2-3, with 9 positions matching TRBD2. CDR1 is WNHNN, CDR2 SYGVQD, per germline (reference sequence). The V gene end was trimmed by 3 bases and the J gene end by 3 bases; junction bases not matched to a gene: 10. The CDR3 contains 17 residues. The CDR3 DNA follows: TGCGCCAGCAGTGATTTCGCGGGGGGGCAGAGGACAGATACGCAGTATTTT. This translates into CASSDFAGGQRTDTQYF.

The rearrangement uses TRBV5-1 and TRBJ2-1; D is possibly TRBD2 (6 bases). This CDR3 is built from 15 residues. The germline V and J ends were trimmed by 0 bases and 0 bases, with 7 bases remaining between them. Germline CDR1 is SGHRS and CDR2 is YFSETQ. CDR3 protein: CASSLVGGSYNEQFF. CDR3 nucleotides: TGCGCCAGCAGCTTGGTCGGGGGCTCCTACAATGAGCAGTTCTTC.

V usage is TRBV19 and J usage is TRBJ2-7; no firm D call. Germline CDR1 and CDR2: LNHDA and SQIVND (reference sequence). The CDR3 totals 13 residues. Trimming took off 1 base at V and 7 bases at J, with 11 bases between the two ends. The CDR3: CASSIGLQEEQYF. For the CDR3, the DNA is TGTGCCAGTAGTATAGGACTCCAGGAGGAGCAGTACTTC. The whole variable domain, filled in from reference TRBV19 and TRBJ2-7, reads DGGITQSPKYLFRKEGQNVTLSCEQNLNHDAMYWYRQDPGQGLRLIYYSQIVNDFQKGDIAEGYSVSREKKESFPLTVTSAQKNPTAFYLCASSIGLQEEQYFGPGTRLTVT.

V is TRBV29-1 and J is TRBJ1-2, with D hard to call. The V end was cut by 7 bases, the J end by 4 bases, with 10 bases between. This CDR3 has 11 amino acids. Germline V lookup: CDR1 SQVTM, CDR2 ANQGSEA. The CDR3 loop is CSAMTGYGYTF. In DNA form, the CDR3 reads TGCAGCGCCATGACGGGCTATGGCTACACCTTC.

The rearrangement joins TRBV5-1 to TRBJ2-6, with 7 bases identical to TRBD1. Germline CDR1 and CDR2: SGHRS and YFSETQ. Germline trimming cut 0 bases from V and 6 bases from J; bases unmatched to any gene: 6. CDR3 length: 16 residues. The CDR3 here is CASSLEGQPVANVLTF. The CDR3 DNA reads TGCGCCAGCAGCTTGGAGGGACAGCCGGTGGCCAACGTCCTGACTTTC.

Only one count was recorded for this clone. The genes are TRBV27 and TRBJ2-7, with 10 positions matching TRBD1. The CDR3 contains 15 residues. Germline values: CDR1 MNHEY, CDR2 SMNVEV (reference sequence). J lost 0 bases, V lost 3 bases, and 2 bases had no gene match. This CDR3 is CASSFWTGGSYEQYF. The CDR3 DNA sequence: TGTGCCAGCAGTTTTTGGACAGGGGGCTCCTACGAGCAGTACTTC.

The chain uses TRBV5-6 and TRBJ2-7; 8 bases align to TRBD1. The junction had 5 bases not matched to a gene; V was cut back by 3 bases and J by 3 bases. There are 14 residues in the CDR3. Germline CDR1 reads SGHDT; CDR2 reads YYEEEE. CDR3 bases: TGTGCCAGCAGCTCCGGGACAGGCTTCTACGAGCAGTACTTC. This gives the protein CASSSGTGFYEQYF.